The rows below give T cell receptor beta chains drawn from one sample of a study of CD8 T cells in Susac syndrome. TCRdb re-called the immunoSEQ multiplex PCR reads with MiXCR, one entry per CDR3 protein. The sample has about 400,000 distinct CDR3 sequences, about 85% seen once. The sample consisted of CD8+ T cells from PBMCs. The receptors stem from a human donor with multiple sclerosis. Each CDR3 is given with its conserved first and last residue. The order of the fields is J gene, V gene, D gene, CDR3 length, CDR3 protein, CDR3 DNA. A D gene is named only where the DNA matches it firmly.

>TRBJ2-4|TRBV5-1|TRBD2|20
CASSSKLAGGPGLAKNIQYF
TGCGCCAGCAGCTCCAAACTAGCGGGAGGGCCCGGTCTAGCCAAAAACATTCAGTACTTC
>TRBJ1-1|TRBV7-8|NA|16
CASSLSTGAGNTEAFF
TGTGCCAGCAGCTTATCCACGGGGGCCGGGAACACTGAAGCTTTCTTT
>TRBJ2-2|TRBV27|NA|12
CAIGGPTGELFF
TGTGCCATCGGGGGGCCCACGGGGGAGCTGTTTTTT
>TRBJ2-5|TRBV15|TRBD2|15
CATSGLGGYQETQYF
TGTGCCACCAGCGGTTTGGGGGGGTACCAAGAGACCCAGTACTTC
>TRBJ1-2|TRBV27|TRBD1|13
CASSGLGGWGYTF
TGTGCCAGCAGTGGTTTAGGGGGCTGGGGCTACACCTTC
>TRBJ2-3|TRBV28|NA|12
CASSFLFDTQYF
TGTGCCAGCAGTTTTCTCTTTGATACGCAGTATTTT
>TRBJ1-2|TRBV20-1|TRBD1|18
CSARDGGQGPGANYGYTF
TGCAGTGCTAGAGATGGCGGACAGGGGCCCGGAGCTAACTATGGCTACACCTTC
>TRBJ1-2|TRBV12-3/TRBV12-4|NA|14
CASSLELGGYGYTF
TGTGCCAGCAGTTTAGAGTTAGGCGGTTATGGCTACACCTTC
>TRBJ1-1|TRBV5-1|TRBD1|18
CASSFEQGGQVLNTEAFF
TGCGCCAGCAGCTTCGAACAGGGGGGTCAGGTATTGAACACTGAAGCTTTCTTT
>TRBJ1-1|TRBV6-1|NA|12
CAGQGEGTEAFF
TGTGCGGGACAAGGGGAGGGCACTGAAGCTTTCTTT
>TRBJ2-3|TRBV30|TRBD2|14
CAWGAGAITDTQYF
TGTGCCTGGGGAGCGGGGGCGATTACAGATACGCAGTATTTT
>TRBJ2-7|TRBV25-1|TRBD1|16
CASSERGQSKHREQYF
TGTGCCAGCAGTGAACGGGGACAGAGCAAACACCGGGAGCAGTACTTC
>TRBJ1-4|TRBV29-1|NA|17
CSVAGQSTPATKEKLFF
TGCAGCGTCGCCGGACAGTCCACCCCTGCAACTAAGGAAAAACTGTTTTTT
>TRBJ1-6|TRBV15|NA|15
CATSRDRTDDSPLHF
TGTGCCACCAGCAGAGATCGGACGGACGATTCACCCCTCCACTTT
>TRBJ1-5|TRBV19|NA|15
CASSISGDSNQPQHF
TGTGCCAGTAGTATTAGCGGAGATAGCAATCAGCCCCAGCATTTT
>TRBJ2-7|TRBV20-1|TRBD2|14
CSAGHGGASYEQYF
TGCAGTGCTGGGCACGGGGGGGCTTCCTACGAGCAGTACTTC
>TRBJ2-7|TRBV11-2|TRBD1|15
CASSYRQGSSYEQYF
TGTGCCAGCAGCTACAGACAGGGCTCGTCCTACGAGCAGTACTTC
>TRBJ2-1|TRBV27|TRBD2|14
CASSQLGLVDEQFF
TGTGCCAGCAGTCAACTCGGACTAGTCGATGAGCAGTTCTTC
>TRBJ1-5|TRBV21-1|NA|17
CASSAGNRATSNQPQHF
TGTGCCAGCAGCGCCGGGAACAGGGCTACGAGCAATCAGCCCCAGCATTTT
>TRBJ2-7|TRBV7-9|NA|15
CASSFFIGERYEQYF
TGTGCCAGCAGCTTTTTTATTGGGGAAAGGTACGAGCAGTACTTC
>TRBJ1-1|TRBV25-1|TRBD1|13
CASSGTGPLEAFF
TGTGCCAGCAGTGGGACAGGCCCCCTCGAAGCTTTCTTT
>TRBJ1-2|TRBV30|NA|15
CAWSSEGQSLYGYTF
TGTGCCTGGAGTAGTGAAGGACAGTCCCTTTATGGCTACACCTTC
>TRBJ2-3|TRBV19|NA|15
CASSLQVTSTDTQYF
TGTGCCAGTAGTTTACAGGTTACTAGCACAGATACGCAGTATTTT
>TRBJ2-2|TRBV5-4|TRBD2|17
CASSTWTSGLNTGELFF
TGTGCCAGCAGCACCTGGACTAGCGGGCTGAACACCGGGGAGCTGTTTTTT
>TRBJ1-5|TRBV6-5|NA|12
CASSPDSRAQHF
TGTGCCAGCAGTCCTGACTCCAGGGCCCAGCATTTT
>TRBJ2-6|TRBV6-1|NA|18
CASSEHPFPGAGANVLTF
TGTGCCAGCAGTGAACACCCCTTCCCCGGGGCTGGGGCCAACGTCCTGACTTTC
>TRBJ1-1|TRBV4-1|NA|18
CASSQGPLTSTGYTEAFF
TGCGCCAGCAGCCAAGGGCCGTTGACATCGACGGGCTACACTGAAGCTTTCTTT
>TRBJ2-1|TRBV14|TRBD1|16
CASSQTQGASYNEQFF
TGTGCCAGCAGCCAGACACAGGGGGCATCCTACAATGAGCAGTTCTTC